Listed below are T cell receptor beta chains from one sample, sequenced in a study of T cell changes during pregnancy in multiple sclerosis. Clones were sequenced by immunoSEQ multiplex PCR, and TCRdb holds only the in-frame ones, with some missing. The table lists approximately 90,000 clones, around 94% of them singletons. The sample here was peripheral blood, taken in the third trimester of pregnancy. Receptors originate from a female donor with multiple sclerosis, enrolled in a pregnancy study. Each CDR3 is given with its conserved first and last residue. The D gene is left open where the match is weak. Clone size is not always given. Where it is, it says once, few, many or a class for expanded clones.

TGTGCCAGCAGCGTTGGGGCAGGGGACTATGGCTACACCTTC	CASSVGAGDYGYTF	TRBJ1-2	.	TRBV9	.	14
TGTGCCAGCAGTTCTCCTCTACAACAGGCGGCTGGCTACACCTTC	CASSSPLQQAAGYTF	TRBJ1-2	.	TRBV7-9	.	15
TGTGCCAGCAGTGAAGTTGGGGGGGCGGACGAGCAGTACTTC	CASSEVGGADEQYF	TRBJ2-7	.	TRBV2	.	14
TGTGCCAGCTCCCCCCAGGGGCTAGATGCTTTCTTT	CASSPQGLDAFF	TRBJ1-1	.	TRBV18	once	12
TGTGCCAGCAGCCAGGAAGCGGCCGGAGATACGCAGTATTTT	CASSQEAAGDTQYF	TRBJ2-3	.	TRBV5-4	.	14
TGTGCCACCAGCAGAGATCGGGGGGCCACAGATACGCAGTATTTT	CATSRDRGATDTQYF	TRBJ2-3	.	TRBV15	.	15
TGTGCCAGCAGTGGTTGGACTAGCGGGAAGATCTCCTACGAGCAGTACTTC	CASSGWTSGKISYEQYF	TRBJ2-7	TRBD2	TRBV6-1	.	17
TGTGCCAGCAGCCCCAGGGGTGGGAACACCGGGGAGCTGTTTTTT	CASSPRGGNTGELFF	TRBJ2-2	.	TRBV11-3	.	15
TGCGCCAGCAGCCAGGGACTAGCGGGAGCAGATACGCAGTATTTT	CASSQGLAGADTQYF	TRBJ2-3	TRBD2	TRBV5-1	.	15
TGCGCCAGCAGCTCGGGCGGGGCTGGTGGCTACGAGCAGTACTTC	CASSSGGAGGYEQYF	TRBJ2-7	.	TRBV5-1	once	15
TGTGCCAGCAGTTTATGGGGCCCCCAGAAGACCCAGTACTTC	CASSLWGPQKTQYF	TRBJ2-5	.	TRBV27	.	14
TGTGCCAGCAGTTTTACGGGATCAGAGACCCAGTACTTC	CASSFTGSETQYF	TRBJ2-5	.	TRBV28	.	13
TGCGCCAGCAGCTTGGACGGTATGAACACTGAAGCTTTCTTT	CASSLDGMNTEAFF	TRBJ1-1	.	TRBV5-1	.	14
TGTGCCAGTAGTATCCGGGGTGGAAATGAGCAGTTCTTC	CASSIRGGNEQFF	TRBJ2-1	.	TRBV19	.	13
TGTGCCAGCAGAGCGGGAGTGAATAGGGACTACGAGCAGTACTTC	CASRAGVNRDYEQYF	TRBJ2-7	TRBD2	TRBV28	.	15
TGTGCCACCAGCACCTGGTGGGGACTAGCAAAGGAAGAGACCCAGTACTTC	CATSTWWGLAKEETQYF	TRBJ2-5	TRBD2	TRBV15	.	17
TGTGCCAGCTTTCGGACAGGTTCCTACAATGAGCAGTTCTTC	CASFRTGSYNEQFF	TRBJ2-1	TRBD1	TRBV2	.	14
TGTGCCAGCAGCTTACGGACTAGCGGGCTCACAGATACGCAGTATTTT	CASSLRTSGLTDTQYF	TRBJ2-3	TRBD2	TRBV5-4	.	16
TGTGCCAGCAGCTTGGACAGGGCCAGGCGGCAAGAGACCCAGTACTTC	CASSLDRARRQETQYF	TRBJ2-5	.	TRBV5-5	.	16
TGTGCCAGCAGCACGGACAGGAGGGATCAGCCCCAGCATTTT	CASSTDRRDQPQHF	TRBJ1-5	TRBD1	TRBV7-2	.	14
TGTGCCAGCAAGGGACTAGCGGGAGGTGGAGATACGCAGTATTTT	CASKGLAGGGDTQYF	TRBJ2-3	TRBD2	TRBV27	.	15
TGTGCCAGCAGCTTCCCTAGCGGGGAGGTGGTAGAGACCCAGTACTTC	CASSFPSGEVVETQYF	TRBJ2-5	TRBD2	TRBV7-2	.	16
TGTGCCAGCAGCCCCCGGGGAAACACCATATATTTT	CASSPRGNTIYF	TRBJ1-3	.	TRBV7-9	.	12
TGTGCCAGCAGCCCCCTTTCGGGGAATCGAAACACCATATATTTT	CASSPLSGNRNTIYF	TRBJ1-3	.	TRBV5-8	.	15
TGCGCCAGCAGCTTGAGGAGTAATGAAAAACTGTTTTTT	CASSLRSNEKLFF	TRBJ1-4	.	TRBV5-1	.	13
TGTGCCAGCAGCTTAGACCTGGGAGAGAAAGGAAGGTTTTTT	CASSLDLGEKGRFF	TRBJ2-2	.	TRBV7-9	.	14
TGTGCCAGCAGTTACTTTGGGGGCGCAGAGACCCAGTACTTC	CASSYFGGAETQYF	TRBJ2-5	.	TRBV6-6	.	14
TGTGCCAGTAGAGGGGTTTTGGGCAATCAGCCCCAGCATTTT	CASRGVLGNQPQHF	TRBJ1-5	.	TRBV19	.	14
TGTGCCAGCAGCACCCAGGGGGGTGGCAGAGAGACCCAGTACTTC	CASSTQGGGRETQYF	TRBJ2-5	.	TRBV7-2	.	15
TGTGCCAGCAGCTTAGAGGCAGGGCCAGGGGCTAGTGAAGCTTTCTTT	CASSLEAGPGASEAFF	TRBJ1-1	.	TRBV7-9	few	16
TGTGCCAGCAGCAAGAGACCTCTACAGGGGGACGGGTATGGCTACACCTTC	CASSKRPLQGDGYGYTF	TRBJ1-2	TRBD1	TRBV7-9	.	17
TGCGCCAGCAGCCAAGAATTGGCAGCCTACGAGCAGTACTTC	CASSQELAAYEQYF	TRBJ2-7	.	TRBV4-3	.	14
TGTGCCAGTAGTATCGGGGGTGGAGCAGATACGCAGTATTTT	CASSIGGGADTQYF	TRBJ2-3	.	TRBV19	.	14
TGTGCCAGTAGTACCCCTCCTAGCATCGGATTTAATGAGCAGTTCTTC	CASSTPPSIGFNEQFF	TRBJ2-1	.	TRBV19	.	16
TGTGCCAGCAGCCTCCTCGGACTAGCGGGAGAGACAGATACGCAGTATTTT	CASSLLGLAGETDTQYF	TRBJ2-3	TRBD2	TRBV7-3	.	17
TGTGCCAGCAGCCCGCGGGGACAGATCTATGGCTACACCTTC	CASSPRGQIYGYTF	TRBJ1-2	TRBD1	TRBV5-6	.	14
TGTGCCAGCAGCCCCAGCGGGAGCTCCTACAATGAGCAGTTCTTC	CASSPSGSSYNEQFF	TRBJ2-1	TRBD2	TRBV7-9	.	15
TGTGCCAGCACCAAACAGGGTGCGCGGGACACCATATATTTT	CASTKQGARDTIYF	TRBJ1-3	.	TRBV7-9	.	14
TGTGCCAGCAGCCAAGGTGATGGCGGAAGTACCTACGAGCAGTACTTC	CASSQGDGGSTYEQYF	TRBJ2-7	.	TRBV4-2	.	16
TGTGCCAGCAGTTCCTTCAGGGGGAGGCAAGAGACCCAGTACTTC	CASSSFRGRQETQYF	TRBJ2-5	.	TRBV6-5	.	15
TGTGCCAGTACCCCCCCCCTTGGGAGGGGAGATGAAAAACTGTTTTTT	CASTPPLGRGDEKLFF	TRBJ1-4	.	TRBV19	.	16
TGTGCCAGCAGCGCCAACAGCTGGGACACTGAAGCTTTCTTT	CASSANSWDTEAFF	TRBJ1-1	.	TRBV7-3	.	14
TGCGCCAGCAGCAGGGGCCTAGAGACGACCCAGTACTTC	CASSRGLETTQYF	TRBJ2-5	.	TRBV5-1	.	13
TGTGCCAGCAGCCAAGGTTTTAGCGCAGATACGCAGTATTTT	CASSQGFSADTQYF	TRBJ2-3	.	TRBV4-2	once	14
TGTGCCCTTCCCCGGGCGGGAGGGAGGTACACCGGGGAGCTGTTTTTT	CALPRAGGRYTGELFF	TRBJ2-2	TRBD2	TRBV7-9	.	16
TGTGCCAGCAGCTTACAGGGTGGGGAAACTGAAGCTTTCTTT	CASSLQGGETEAFF	TRBJ1-1	.	TRBV7-9	.	14
TGTGCCAGCAGTCAGACAGGGTTGAACACTGAAGCTTTCTTT	CASSQTGLNTEAFF	TRBJ1-1	TRBD1	TRBV6-5	.	14
TGTGCCACCAGCAGAGAGCTGAGTAGCGGGACGTCCTTC	CATSRELSSGTSF	TRBJ2-7	TRBD2	TRBV15	once	13
TGCGCCAGCAGCCAAGAGGGGCGGAATAGCAATCAGCCCCAGCATTTT	CASSQEGRNSNQPQHF	TRBJ1-5	.	TRBV4-3	.	16
TGTGCCAGCAGCAAAGCGCGGGCTAGCGGGAGAAATGACCCGGCCAAAAACATTCAGTACTTC	CASSKARASGRNDPAKNIQYF	TRBJ2-4	.	TRBV21-1	.	21
TGTGCCTGGACCCCGGGATTGGGCGAGCAGTACTTC	CAWTPGLGEQYF	TRBJ2-7	.	TRBV30	once	12
TGTGCCAGCACCACATCCGGGACAGGGGTAGGGAAACTGTTTTTT	CASTTSGTGVGKLFF	TRBJ1-4	TRBD1	TRBV4-2	once	15
TGTGCCAGCAGTCCGGAGAGGTATGGCTACACCTTC	CASSPERYGYTF	TRBJ1-2	.	TRBV2	few	12